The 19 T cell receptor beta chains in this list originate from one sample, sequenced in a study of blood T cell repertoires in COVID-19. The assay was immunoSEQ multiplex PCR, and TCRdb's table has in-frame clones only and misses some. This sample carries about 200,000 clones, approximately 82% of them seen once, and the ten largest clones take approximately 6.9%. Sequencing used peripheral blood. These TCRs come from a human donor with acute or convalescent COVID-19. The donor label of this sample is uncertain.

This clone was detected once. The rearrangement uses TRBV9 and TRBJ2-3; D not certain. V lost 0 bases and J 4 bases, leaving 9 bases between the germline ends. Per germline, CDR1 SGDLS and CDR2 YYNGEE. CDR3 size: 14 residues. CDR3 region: CASSVVSSADTQYF. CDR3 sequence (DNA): TGTGCCAGCAGCGTAGTGAGCAGCGCAGATACGCAGTATTTT.

The CDR3 is CASSLGPGYEQYF. The DNA of the CDR3 is TGTGCCAGCAGCTTGGGGCCAGGGTACGAGCAGTACTTC. The chain combines TRBV7-3 with TRBJ2-7; D might be TRBD1 (5 bases). Germline V lookup: CDR1 SGHTA, CDR2 FQGTGA. This CDR3 has 13 residues. Trimming left V 3 bases short and J 4 bases short, with 10 bases between.

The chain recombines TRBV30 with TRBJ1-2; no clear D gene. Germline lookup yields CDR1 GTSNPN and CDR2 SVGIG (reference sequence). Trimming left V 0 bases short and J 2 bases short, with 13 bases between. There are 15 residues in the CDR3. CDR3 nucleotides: TGTGCCTGGAGTGTGCCTCTGCGGCCCAACTATGGCTACACCTTC. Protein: CAWSVPLRPNYGYTF. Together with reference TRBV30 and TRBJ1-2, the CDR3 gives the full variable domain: SQTIHQWPATLVQPVGSPLSLECTVEGTSNPNLYWYRQAAGRGLQLLFYSVGIGQISSEVPQNLSASRPQDRQFILSSKKLLLSDSGFYLCAWSVPLRPNYGYTFGSGTRLTVV.

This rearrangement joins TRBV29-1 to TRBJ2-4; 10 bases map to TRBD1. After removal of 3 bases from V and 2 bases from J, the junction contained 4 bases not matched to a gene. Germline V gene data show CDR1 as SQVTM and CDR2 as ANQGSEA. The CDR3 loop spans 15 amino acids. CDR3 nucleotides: TGCAGCGTTGAGGGACAGGGGTCGACCAAAAACATTCAGTACTTC. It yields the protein CSVEGQGSTKNIQYF. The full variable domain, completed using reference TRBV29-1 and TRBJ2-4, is SAVISQKPSRDICQRGTSLTIQCQVDSQVTMMFWYRQQPGQSLTLIATANQGSEATYESGFVIDKFPISRPNLTFSTLTVSNMSPEDSSIYLCSVEGQGSTKNIQYFGAGTRLSVL.

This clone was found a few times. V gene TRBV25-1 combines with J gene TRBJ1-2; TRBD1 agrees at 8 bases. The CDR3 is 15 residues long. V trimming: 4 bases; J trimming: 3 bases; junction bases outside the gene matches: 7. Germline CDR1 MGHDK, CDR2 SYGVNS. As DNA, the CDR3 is TGTGCCAGCAGTGGGACAGGGTGGGAGGACTATGGCTACACCTTC. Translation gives CASSGTGWEDYGYTF.

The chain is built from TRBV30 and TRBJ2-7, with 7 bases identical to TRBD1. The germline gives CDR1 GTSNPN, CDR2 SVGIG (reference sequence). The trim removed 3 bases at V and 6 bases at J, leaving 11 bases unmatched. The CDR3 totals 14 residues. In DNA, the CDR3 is TGTGCCTGGAGACAAAGGGGGCGTCGATCCGAGCAGTACTTC. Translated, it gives CAWRQRGRRSEQYF.

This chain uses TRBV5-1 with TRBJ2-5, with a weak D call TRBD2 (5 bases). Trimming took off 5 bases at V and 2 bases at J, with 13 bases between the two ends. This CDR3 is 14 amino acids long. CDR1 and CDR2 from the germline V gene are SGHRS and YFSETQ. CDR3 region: CASRRWEYQETQYF. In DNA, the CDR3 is TGCGCCAGCAGAAGATGGGAGTATCAAGAGACCCAGTACTTC.

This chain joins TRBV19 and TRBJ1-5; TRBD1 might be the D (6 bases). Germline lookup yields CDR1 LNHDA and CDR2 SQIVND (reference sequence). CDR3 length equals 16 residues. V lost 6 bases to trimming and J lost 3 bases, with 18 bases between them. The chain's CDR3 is CASSAKQGRVNQPQHF. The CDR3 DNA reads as TGTGCCAGTAGCGCGAAACAGGGTCGGGTCAATCAGCCCCAGCATTTT. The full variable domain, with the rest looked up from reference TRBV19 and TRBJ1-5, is DGGITQSPKYLFRKEGQNVTLSCEQNLNHDAMYWYRQDPGQGLRLIYYSQIVNDFQKGDIAEGYSVSREKKESFPLTVTSAQKNPTAFYLCASSAKQGRVNQPQHFGDGTRLSIL.

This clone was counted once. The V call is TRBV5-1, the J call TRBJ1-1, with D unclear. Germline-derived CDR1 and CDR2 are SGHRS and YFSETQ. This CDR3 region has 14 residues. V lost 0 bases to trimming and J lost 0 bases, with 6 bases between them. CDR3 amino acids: CASSLANMNTEAFF. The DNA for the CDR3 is TGCGCCAGCAGCTTGGCGAACATGAACACTGAAGCTTTCTTT.

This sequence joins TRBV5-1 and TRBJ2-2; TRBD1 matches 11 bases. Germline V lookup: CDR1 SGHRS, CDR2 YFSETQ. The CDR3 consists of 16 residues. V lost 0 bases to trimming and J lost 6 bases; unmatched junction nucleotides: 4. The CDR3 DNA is TGCGCCAGCAGCTTGGCGGACAGGGGGCCGTCCGGGGAGCTGTTTTTT. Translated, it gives CASSLADRGPSGELFF. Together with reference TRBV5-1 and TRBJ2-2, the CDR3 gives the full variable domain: KAGVTQTPRYLIKTRGQQVTLSCSPISGHRSVSWYQQTPGQGLQFLFEYFSETQRNKGNFPGRFSGRQFSNSRSEMNVSTLELGDSALYLCASSLADRGPSGELFFGEGSRLTVL.

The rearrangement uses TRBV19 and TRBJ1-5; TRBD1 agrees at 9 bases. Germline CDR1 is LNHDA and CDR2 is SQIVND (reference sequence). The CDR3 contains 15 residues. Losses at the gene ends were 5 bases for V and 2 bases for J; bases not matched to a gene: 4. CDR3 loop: CASSPGQGGNQPQHF. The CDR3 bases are TGTGCCAGTAGTCCGGGACAGGGAGGCAATCAGCCCCAGCATTTT.

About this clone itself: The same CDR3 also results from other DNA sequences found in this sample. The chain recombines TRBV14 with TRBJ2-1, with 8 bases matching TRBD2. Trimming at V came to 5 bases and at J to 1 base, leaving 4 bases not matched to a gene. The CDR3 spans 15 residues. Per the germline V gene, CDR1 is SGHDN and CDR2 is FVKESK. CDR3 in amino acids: CASSLERGSYNEQFF. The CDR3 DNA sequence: TGTGCCAGCAGCTTAGAGCGGGGGTCCTACAATGAGCAGTTCTTC.

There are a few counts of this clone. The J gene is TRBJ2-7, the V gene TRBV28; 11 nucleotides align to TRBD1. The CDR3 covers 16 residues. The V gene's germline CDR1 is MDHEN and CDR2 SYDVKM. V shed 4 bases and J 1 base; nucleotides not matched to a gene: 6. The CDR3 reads CASSSPGQGASYEQYF. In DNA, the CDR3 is TGTGCCAGCAGTTCTCCCGGACAGGGGGCATCCTACGAGCAGTACTTC.

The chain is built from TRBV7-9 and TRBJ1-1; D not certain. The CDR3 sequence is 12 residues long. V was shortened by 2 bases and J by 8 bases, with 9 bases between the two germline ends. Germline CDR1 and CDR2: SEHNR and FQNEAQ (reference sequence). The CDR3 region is CASSLSGSEAFF. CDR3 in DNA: TGTGCCAGCAGCTTATCGGGATCCGAAGCTTTCTTT.

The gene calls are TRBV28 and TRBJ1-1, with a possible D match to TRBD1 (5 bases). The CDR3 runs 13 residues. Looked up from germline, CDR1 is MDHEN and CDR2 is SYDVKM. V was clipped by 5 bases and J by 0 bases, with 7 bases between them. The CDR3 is CASSGGMNTEAFF. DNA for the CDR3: TGTGCCAGCAGTGGGGGGATGAACACTGAAGCTTTCTTT.

The chain's CDR3 is CASSLSTRVQFF. The CDR3 DNA sequence: TGTGCCAGCAGCTTATCGACTAGAGTGCAGTTCTTC. V gene TRBV7-2 combines with J gene TRBJ2-1, with D tentatively TRBD2 (6 bases). This CDR3 contains 12 residues. The ends were cut back, 2 bases at V and 12 bases at J, with 11 bases in the middle. The V gene's germline CDR1 is SGHTA and CDR2 FQGNSA. Full variable domain (outside the CDR3, taken from reference TRBV7-2 and TRBJ2-1): GAGVSQSPSNKVTEKGKDVELRCDPISGHTALYWYRQSLGQGLEFLIYFQGNSAPDKSGLPSDRFSAERTGGSVSTLTIQRTQQEDSAVYLCASSLSTRVQFFGPGTRLTVL.

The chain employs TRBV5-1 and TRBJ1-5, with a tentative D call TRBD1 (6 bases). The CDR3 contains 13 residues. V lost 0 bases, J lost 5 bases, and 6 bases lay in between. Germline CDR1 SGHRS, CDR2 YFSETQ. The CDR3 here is CASSLDRDQPQHF. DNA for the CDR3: TGCGCCAGCAGCTTGGACAGGGATCAGCCCCAGCATTTT.

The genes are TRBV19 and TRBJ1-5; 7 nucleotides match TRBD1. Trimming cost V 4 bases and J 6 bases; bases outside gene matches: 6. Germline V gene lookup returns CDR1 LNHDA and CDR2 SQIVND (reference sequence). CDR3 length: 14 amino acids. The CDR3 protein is CASSRQGDTQPQHF. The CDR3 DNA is TGTGCCAGTAGTAGACAGGGAGACACTCAGCCCCAGCATTTT.

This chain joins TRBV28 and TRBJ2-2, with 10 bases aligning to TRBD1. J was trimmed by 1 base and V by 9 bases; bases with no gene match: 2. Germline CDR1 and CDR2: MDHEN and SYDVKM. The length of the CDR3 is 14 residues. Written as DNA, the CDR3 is TGTGCCAGTTGGGACAGGGGGAACACCGGGGAGCTGTTTTTT. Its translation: CASWDRGNTGELFF.